These 8 T cell receptor beta chains were sequenced from one sample in a study of response to subunit inactivated influenza vaccine. From the RT-PCR reads, TCRdb called clonotypes with MiXCR, one entry per CDR3 protein. The repertoire holds more than 500,000 distinct CDR3 sequences, with 10% to 12% as singletons. The same data also went into a second study, on T cells expressing NK-cell markers. As that report states: Generation of TCR beta cDNA was performed by 5'RACE template switching incorporating UMIs.

Sequencing used PBMCs from blood, obtained on the day of vaccination. Receptors were obtained from a man over 45 who received an inactivated influenza vaccine.

This clonotype was observed a few times. The CDR3 loop reads CSVSGQVNTEAFF. CDR3 sequence (DNA): TGCAGCGTGAGTGGACAGGTAAACACTGAAGCTTTCTTT. V and J are TRBV29-1 and TRBJ1-1; 7 nucleotides agree with TRBD1. The trim removed 6 bases at V and 2 bases at J, leaving 6 bases unmatched. Germline CDR1 is SQVTM and CDR2 is ANQGSEA. The CDR3 spans 13 residues.

This clonotype has a handful of counts. The genes are TRBV12-3 or TRBV12-4 and TRBJ2-5, with D possibly being TRBD2 (6 bases). Deletions cut 5 bases from V and 7 bases from J, with 14 bases between. The CDR3 covers 13 residues. CDR3 residues: CASSAVGGWTQYF. The CDR3 nucleotides are TGTGCCAGCAGTGCCGTCGGGGGTTGGACCCAGTACTTC.

At least ten counts were recorded for this clonotype. The rearrangement uses TRBV12-3 or TRBV12-4 and TRBJ1-1; no reliable D call. The CDR3 length is 14 residues. Deletions cut 7 bases from V and 7 bases from J, with 19 bases between. For the CDR3, the DNA is TGTGCCAGCACCCTCGAGGGAGATCGTGGTGAAGCTTTCTTT. The encoded protein is CASTLEGDRGEAFF.

This clonotype was seen only a few times. The chain is built from TRBV9 and TRBJ2-7, with a tentative D call TRBD2 (5 bases). Germline V gene data show CDR1 as SGDLS and CDR2 as YYNGEE. The length of the CDR3 is 14 residues. Trimming stripped 3 bases from V and 3 bases from J, with 13 bases between. The DNA for the CDR3 is TGTGCCAGCAGCGCCCAAACAACTAGCTACGAGCAGTACTTC. Translated: CASSAQTTSYEQYF.

The gene calls are TRBV12-3 or TRBV12-4 and TRBJ1-5; 9 nucleotides align to TRBD1. The CDR3 spans 14 residues. The V segment lost 3 bases and the J segment 6 bases; nucleotides outside the gene matches: 3. In nucleotides, the CDR3 is TGTGCCAGCAGTTTGGGACAGGGATTTCAGCCCCAGCATTTT. Translated: CASSLGQGFQPQHF.

The V gene is TRBV6-5, the J gene TRBJ2-5; D is undetermined. Trimming left V 0 bases short and J 2 bases short, with 7 bases between. The germline V gene encodes CDR1 MNHEY and CDR2 SVGAGI. This CDR3 is built from 14 residues. CDR3: CASSYSYRQETQYF. The CDR3, as DNA: TGTGCCAGCAGTTACTCGTATAGACAAGAGACCCAGTACTTC.

This chain connects TRBV14 to TRBJ1-2; D gene ambiguous. The CDR3 has 15 residues. Trimming took off 0 bases at V and 0 bases at J, with 8 bases between the two ends. Germline CDR1 is SGHDN and CDR2 is FVKESK. CDR3 loop: CASSQEYSPNYGYTF. CDR3 sequence (DNA): TGTGCCAGCAGCCAAGAGTACTCTCCTAACTATGGCTACACCTTC.

This clonotype came up a few times. This chain connects TRBV9 to TRBJ2-1; unclear D gene. The CDR3 has 14 amino acids. With 0 bases removed from V and 4 bases from J, the gap between germline ends came to 8 bases. CDR1 is SGDLS and CDR2 is YYNGEE in the germline V gene. The CDR3 region has the DNA TGTGCCAGCAGCGTAGGTCCGGTATACAATGAGCAGTTCTTC. This gives the protein CASSVGPVYNEQFF.